The following is a T cell receptor beta chain sequence with its context. Its matching antigen is unknown. V lost 0 bases to trimming and J lost 4 bases, with 12 bases between them. The germline CDR1 and CDR2 sequences are GTSNPN and SVGIG (reference sequence). The CDR3 consists of 15 residues. This sample was taken from a study of shared clonotypes between healthy human individuals. Study conclusions and caveats: Naive subsets tended to show greater estimated richness than memory subsets.

A 200 ng quantity of DNA, around 30,000 T cell genomes, went into the sorted-subset replicate PCRs. Generated by immunoSEQ multiplex PCR, the TCRdb table keeps only in-frame clones and is missing some. The table lists roughly 1,100,000 clones, 60% to 80% of them singletons. Every one of the donors was a Caucasian adult that lived in Nashville, Tennessee. The V call is TRBV30, the J call TRBJ2-2; possibly TRBD1 for D (6 bases). The sequenced material came from memory CD4+ T cells sorted from blood. Subset: CD45RA-negative fraction. The source is a man aged 18 to 29 in good health. The DNA of the CDR3 is TGTGCCTGGAGTGTGGCAGGGGTGGCCACCGGGGAGCTGTTTTTT. It specifies CAWSVAGVATGELFF.